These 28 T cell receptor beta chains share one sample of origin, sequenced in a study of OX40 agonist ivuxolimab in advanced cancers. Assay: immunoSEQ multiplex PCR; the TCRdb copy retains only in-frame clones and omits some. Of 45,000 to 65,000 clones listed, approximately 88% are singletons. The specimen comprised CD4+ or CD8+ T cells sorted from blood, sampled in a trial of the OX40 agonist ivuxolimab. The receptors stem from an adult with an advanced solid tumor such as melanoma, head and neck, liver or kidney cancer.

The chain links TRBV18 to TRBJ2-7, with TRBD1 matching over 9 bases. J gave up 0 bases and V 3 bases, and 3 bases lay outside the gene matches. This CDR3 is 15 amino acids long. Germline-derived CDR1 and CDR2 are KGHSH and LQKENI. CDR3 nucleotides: TGTGCCAGCTCACCCGGGACAGGGTTCTCCTACGAGCAGTACTTC. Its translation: CASSPGTGFSYEQYF.

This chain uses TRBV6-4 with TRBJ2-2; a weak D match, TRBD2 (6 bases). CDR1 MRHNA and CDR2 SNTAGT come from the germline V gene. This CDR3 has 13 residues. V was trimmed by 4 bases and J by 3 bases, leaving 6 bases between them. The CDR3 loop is CASSAGDTGELFF. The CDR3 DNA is TGTGCCAGCAGTGCGGGAGACACCGGGGAGCTGTTTTTT.

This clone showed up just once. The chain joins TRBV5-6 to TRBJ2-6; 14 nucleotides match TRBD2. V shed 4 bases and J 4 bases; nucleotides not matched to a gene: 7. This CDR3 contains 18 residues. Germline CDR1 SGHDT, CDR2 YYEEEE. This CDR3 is CASSPGLAGVRGANVLTF. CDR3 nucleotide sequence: TGTGCCAGCAGCCCGGGACTAGCGGGAGTTAGGGGGGCCAACGTCCTGACTTTC. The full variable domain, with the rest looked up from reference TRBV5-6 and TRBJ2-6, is DAGVTQSPTHLIKTRGQQVTLRCSPKSGHDTVSWYQQALGQGPQFIFQYYEEEERQRGNFPDRFSGHQFPNYSSELNVNALLLGDSALYLCASSPGLAGVRGANVLTFGAGSRLTVL.

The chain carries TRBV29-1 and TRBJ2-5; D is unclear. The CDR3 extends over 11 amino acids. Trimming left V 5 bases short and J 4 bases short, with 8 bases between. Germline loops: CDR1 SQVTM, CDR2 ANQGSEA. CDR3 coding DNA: TGCAGCGTTATGTTGGGAGAGACCCAGTACTTC. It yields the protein CSVMLGETQYF.

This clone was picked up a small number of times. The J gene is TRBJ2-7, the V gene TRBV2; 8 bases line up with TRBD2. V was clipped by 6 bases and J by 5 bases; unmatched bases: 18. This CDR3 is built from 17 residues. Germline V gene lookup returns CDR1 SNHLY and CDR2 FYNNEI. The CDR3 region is CASSESGTRGTDNEQYF. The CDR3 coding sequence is TGTGCCAGCAGCGAATCCGGGACTAGAGGAACTGACAACGAGCAGTACTTC.

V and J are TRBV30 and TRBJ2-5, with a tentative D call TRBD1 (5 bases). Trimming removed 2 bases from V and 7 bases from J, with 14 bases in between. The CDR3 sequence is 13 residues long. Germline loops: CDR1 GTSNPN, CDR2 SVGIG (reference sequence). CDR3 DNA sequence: TGTGCCTGGAGTTTCTACGGACAATCGACCCAGTACTTC. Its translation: CAWSFYGQSTQYF.

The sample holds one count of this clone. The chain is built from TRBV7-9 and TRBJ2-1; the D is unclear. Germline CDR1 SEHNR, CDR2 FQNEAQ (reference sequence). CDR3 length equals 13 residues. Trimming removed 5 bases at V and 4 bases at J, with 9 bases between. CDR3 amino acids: CASSPDGYNEQFF. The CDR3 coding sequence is TGTGCCAGCAGCCCGGACGGATACAATGAGCAGTTCTTC.

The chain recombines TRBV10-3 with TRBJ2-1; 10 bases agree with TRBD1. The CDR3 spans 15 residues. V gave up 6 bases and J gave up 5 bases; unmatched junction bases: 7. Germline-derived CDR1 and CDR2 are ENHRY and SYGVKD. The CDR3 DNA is TGTGCCATCAGGGCGACAGGGGGCTATCACAATGAGCAGTTCTTC. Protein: CAIRATGGYHNEQFF.

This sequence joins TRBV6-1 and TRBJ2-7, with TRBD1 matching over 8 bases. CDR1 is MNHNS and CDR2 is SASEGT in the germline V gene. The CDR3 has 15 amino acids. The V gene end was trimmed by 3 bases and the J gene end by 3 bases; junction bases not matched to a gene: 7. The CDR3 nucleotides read TGTGCCAGCAGTGACCGGACAGGGAGATACTACGAGCAGTACTTC. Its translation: CASSDRTGRYYEQYF.

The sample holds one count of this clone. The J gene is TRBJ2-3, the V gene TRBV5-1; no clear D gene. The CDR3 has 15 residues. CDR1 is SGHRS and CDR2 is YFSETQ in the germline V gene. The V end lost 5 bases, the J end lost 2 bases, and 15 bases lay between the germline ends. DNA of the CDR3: TGCGCCAGCAGTCAGGACGGTAGAAACACAGATACGCAGTATTTT. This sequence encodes CASSQDGRNTDTQYF.

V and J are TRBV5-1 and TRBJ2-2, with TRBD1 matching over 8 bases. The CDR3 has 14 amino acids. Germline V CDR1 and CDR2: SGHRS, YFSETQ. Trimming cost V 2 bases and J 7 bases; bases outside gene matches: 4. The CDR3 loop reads CASSLRTGGGELFF. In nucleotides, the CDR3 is TGCGCCAGCAGCTTAAGAACAGGGGGCGGGGAGCTGTTTTTT.

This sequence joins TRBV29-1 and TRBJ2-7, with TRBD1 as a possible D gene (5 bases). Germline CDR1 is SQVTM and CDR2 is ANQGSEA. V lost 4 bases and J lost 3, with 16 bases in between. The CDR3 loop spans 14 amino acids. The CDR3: CSVGGGDGHYEQYF. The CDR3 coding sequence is TGCAGCGTTGGGGGTGGAGACGGACACTACGAGCAGTACTTC.

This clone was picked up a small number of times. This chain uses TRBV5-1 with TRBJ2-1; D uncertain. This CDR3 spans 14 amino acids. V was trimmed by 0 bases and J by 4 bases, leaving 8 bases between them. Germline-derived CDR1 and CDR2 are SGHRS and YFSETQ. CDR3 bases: TGCGCCAGCAGCTTGGCCGGGCAATACAATGAGCAGTTCTTC. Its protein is CASSLAGQYNEQFF.

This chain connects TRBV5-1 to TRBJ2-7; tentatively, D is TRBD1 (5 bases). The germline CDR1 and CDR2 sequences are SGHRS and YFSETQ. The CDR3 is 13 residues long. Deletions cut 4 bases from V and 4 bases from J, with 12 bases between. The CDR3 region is CASSVDTAYEQYF. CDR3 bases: TGCGCCAGCAGCGTGGACACGGCTTACGAGCAGTACTTC.

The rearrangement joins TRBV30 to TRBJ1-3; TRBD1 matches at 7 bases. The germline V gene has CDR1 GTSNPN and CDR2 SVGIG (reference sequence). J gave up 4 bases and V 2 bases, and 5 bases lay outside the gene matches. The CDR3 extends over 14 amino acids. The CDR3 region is CAWSPGTEGNTIYF. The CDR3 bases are TGTGCCTGGAGTCCCGGGACAGAAGGAAACACCATATATTTT. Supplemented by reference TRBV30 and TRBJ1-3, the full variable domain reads SQTIHQWPATLVQPVGSPLSLECTVEGTSNPNLYWYRQAAGRGLQLLFYSVGIGQISSEVPQNLSASRPQDRQFILSSKKLLLSDSGFYLCAWSPGTEGNTIYFGEGSWLTVV.

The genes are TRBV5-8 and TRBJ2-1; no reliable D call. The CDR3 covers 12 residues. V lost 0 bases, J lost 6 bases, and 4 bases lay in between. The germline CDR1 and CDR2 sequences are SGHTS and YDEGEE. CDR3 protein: CASSLDGNEQFF. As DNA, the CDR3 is TGTGCCAGCAGCTTGGACGGCAATGAGCAGTTCTTC.

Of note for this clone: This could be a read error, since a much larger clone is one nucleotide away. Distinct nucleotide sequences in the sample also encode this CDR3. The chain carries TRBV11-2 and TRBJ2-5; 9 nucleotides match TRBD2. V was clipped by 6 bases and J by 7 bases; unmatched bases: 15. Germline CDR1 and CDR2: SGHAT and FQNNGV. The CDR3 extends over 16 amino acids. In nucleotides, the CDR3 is TGTGCCAGCAGTCCAGGGGTAGCGGGAGTCGGTGGGACCCAGTACTTC. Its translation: CASSPGVAGVGGTQYF.

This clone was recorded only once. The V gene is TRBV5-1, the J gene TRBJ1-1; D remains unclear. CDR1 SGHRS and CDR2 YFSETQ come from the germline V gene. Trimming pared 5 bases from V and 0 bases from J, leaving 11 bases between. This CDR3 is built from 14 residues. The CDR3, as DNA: TGCGCCAGCAGTAGGCCGGGGATGAACACTGAAGCTTTCTTT. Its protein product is CASSRPGMNTEAFF.

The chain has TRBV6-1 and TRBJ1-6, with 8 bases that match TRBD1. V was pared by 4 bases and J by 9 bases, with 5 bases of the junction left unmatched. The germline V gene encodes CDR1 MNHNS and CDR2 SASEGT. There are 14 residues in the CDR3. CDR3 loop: CASSAGQDASPLHF. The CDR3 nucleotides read TGTGCCAGCAGTGCGGGACAGGATGCTTCACCCCTCCACTTT.

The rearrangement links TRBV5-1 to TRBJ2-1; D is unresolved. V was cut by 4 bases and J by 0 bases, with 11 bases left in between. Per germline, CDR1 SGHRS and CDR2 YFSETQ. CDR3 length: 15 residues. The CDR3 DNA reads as TGCGCCAGCAGCCCCAGCCCCATCTCCTACAATGAGCAGTTCTTC. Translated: CASSPSPISYNEQFF.

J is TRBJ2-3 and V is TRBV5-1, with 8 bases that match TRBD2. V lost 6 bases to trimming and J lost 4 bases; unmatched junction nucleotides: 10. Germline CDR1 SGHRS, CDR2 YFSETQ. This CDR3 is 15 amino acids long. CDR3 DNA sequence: TGCGCCAGCACTGAACGGGCGGGAGGCGCAGATACGCAGTATTTT. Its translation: CASTERAGGADTQYF.

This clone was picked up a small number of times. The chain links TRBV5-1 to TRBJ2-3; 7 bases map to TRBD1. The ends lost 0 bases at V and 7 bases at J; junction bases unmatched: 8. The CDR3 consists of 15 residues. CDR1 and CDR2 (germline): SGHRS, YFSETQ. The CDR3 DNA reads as TGCGCCAGCAGCTTGGAGGGGGCGGACCTGAATACGCAGTATTTT. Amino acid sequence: CASSLEGADLNTQYF.

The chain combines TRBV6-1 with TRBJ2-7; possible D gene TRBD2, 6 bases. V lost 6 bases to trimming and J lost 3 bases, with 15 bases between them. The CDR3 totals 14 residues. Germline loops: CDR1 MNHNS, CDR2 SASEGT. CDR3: CASSLANGDYEQYF. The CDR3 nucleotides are TGTGCCAGCAGCCTAGCGAACGGGGACTACGAGCAGTACTTC.

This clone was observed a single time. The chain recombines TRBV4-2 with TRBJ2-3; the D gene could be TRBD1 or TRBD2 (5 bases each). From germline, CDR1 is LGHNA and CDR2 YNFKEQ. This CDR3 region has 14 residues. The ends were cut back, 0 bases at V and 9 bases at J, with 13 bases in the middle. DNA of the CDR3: TGTGCCAGCAGCCAAGAAAGGGGTAGCGACACGCAGTATTTT. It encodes CASSQERGSDTQYF.

CDR3 sequence reads: CASSQDPGRDTEAFF. The CDR3 DNA reads TGTGCCAGCAGCCAAGACCCAGGACGGGACACTGAAGCTTTCTTT. The chain joins TRBV4-2 to TRBJ1-1; D remains ambiguous. Germline V lookup: CDR1 LGHNA, CDR2 YNFKEQ. The CDR3 length is 15 residues. V was trimmed by 0 bases and J by 3 bases, leaving 11 bases between them.

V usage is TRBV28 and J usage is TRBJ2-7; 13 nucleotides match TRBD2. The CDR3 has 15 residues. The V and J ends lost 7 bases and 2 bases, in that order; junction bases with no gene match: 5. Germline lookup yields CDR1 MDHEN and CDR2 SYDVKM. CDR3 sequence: CASTTSGRIPYEQYF. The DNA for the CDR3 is TGTGCCAGCACGACTAGCGGGAGGATTCCCTACGAGCAGTACTTC.

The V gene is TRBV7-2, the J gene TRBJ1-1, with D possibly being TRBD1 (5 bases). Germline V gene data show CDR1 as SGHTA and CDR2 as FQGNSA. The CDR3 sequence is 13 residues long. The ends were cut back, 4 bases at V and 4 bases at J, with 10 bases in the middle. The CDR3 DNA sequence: TGTGCCAGCAGCTCGTATAGGGGCACTGAAGCTTTCTTT. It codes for CASSSYRGTEAFF.

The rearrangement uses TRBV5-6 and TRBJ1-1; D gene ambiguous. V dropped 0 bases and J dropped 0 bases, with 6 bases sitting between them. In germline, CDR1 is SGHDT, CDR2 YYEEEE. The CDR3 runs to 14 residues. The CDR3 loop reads CASSLVDVNTEAFF. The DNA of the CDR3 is TGTGCCAGCAGCTTGGTTGACGTGAACACTGAAGCTTTCTTT.